This TCR beta chain was sequenced during a study of cytotoxic CD8 clonotypes in ibrutinib-treated CLL. Whole-study findings and limits: In comparison with age-matched healthy donors, baseline clonality was higher and tracked circulating CD8+ T-cell counts.

Sequenced by immunoSEQ multiplex PCR; TCRdb stores in-frame clones only, minus some. The data contain approximately 74,000 clones, around 81% of them singletons. On this clone: Its target is unknown.

Per germline, CDR1 LNHDA and CDR2 SQIVND (reference sequence). V lost 3 bases and J 9 bases, leaving 21 bases between the germline ends. The length of the CDR3 is 15 residues. The chain has TRBV19 and TRBJ2-7; D is uncertain. Sequencing used PBMCs, obtained at disease progression, from a patient treated with ibrutinib. The origin of this receptor is a human donor with chronic lymphocytic leukemia. The CDR3: CASSIVPYSPDGQYF. CDR3 nucleotides: TGTGCCAGTAGTATCGTACCGTACTCGCCCGACGGGCAGTACTTC. The full variable domain, rest sourced from reference TRBV19 and TRBJ2-7, is DGGITQSPKYLFRKEGQNVTLSCEQNLNHDAMYWYRQDPGQGLRLIYYSQIVNDFQKGDIAEGYSVSREKKESFPLTVTSAQKNPTAFYLCASSIVPYSPDGQYFGPGTRLTVT.